This TCR beta chain was observed in a study of a mutant IDH1 vaccine in newly diagnosed glioma. Indicated time point: baseline, week 1 (first vaccination visit). This sample's treatment: pre-vaccination baseline after standard-of-care therapy. The data were produced by immunoSEQ multiplex PCR, yet TCRdb's version contains in-frame clones alone and is incomplete. The sample comprises 60,000 to 75,000 clones, approximately 82% of which are singletons, and 4.6% rests with the top ten. The J segment lost 8 bases and the V segment lost 4 bases, leaving 14 bases of the junction unmatched. CDR3 length: 15 residues. Germline lookup yields CDR1 SGHDT and CDR2 YYEEEE.

The chain employs TRBV5-6 and TRBJ1-2, with 7 bases lining up with TRBD1. The sequenced sample was peripheral blood mononuclear cells (PBMCs), obtained from a glioma patient treated with radiotherapy, temozolomide or both. The source is a woman aged 18-35 years with glioma. Some clones in this sample may be carry-over from other donors' samples. CDR3 DNA: TGTGCCAGCAGCAGCGACAGGGTCCGGGCGGGAGGCTACACCTTC. Protein product: CASSSDRVRAGGYTF.